The rows below give T cell receptor beta chains drawn from one sample of a study of blood T cell repertoires in COVID-19. The data were produced by immunoSEQ multiplex PCR, yet TCRdb's version contains in-frame clones alone and is incomplete. The sample has fewer than 110,000 clones, 85% to 90% seen once; the top ten hold 3.5%. The source material was peripheral blood. All receptors come from a human donor in a cohort sampled during active COVID-19. Each CDR3 is given with its conserved first and last residue. Fields, in order: D gene, CDR3 length, J gene, V gene, clone size, CDR3 protein, CDR3 DNA. The D gene is left open where the match is weak. Expanded clones get a size class; other rows say once, few or many, or leave the size out.

. | 11 | TRBJ2-5 | TRBV30 | . | CAWTGQETQYF | TGTGCCTGGACAGGGCAAGAGACCCAGTACTTC
TRBD1 | 13 | TRBJ1-3 | TRBV7-6 | . | CASSWDSGNTIYF | TGTGCCAGCAGCTGGGACAGTGGAAACACCATATATTTT
TRBD1 | 13 | TRBJ1-3 | TRBV30 | . | CAWQGVFGNTIYF | TGTGCCTGGCAGGGGGTTTTTGGAAACACCATATATTTT
TRBD2 | 15 | TRBJ2-5 | TRBV7-2 | . | CASSPSGRAGETQYF | TGTGCCAGCAGCCCCAGCGGGAGGGCCGGGGAGACCCAGTACTTC
. | 13 | TRBJ1-4 | TRBV15 | . | CATSRDPKGNNIF | TGTGCCACCAGCAGAGACCCCAAGGGGAATAACATTTTC
TRBD1 | 16 | TRBJ2-7 | TRBV18 | once | CASSARQGASSYEQYF | TGTGCCAGCTCAGCTAGACAGGGTGCGAGCTCCTACGAGCAGTACTTC
TRBD1 | 13 | TRBJ2-3 | TRBV30 | . | CAWTPGGADTQYF | TGTGCCTGGACCCCAGGGGGAGCAGATACGCAGTATTTT
TRBD2 | 17 | TRBJ2-3 | TRBV4-3 | . | CASSPLAGGPPTDTQYF | TGCGCCAGCAGCCCGCTAGCGGGAGGGCCCCCCACAGATACGCAGTATTTT
. | 14 | TRBJ2-7 | TRBV4-3 | . | CASSQGATAYEQYF | TGCGCCAGCAGCCAAGGTGCGACAGCCTACGAGCAGTACTTC
TRBD1 | 19 | TRBJ1-4 | TRBV4-3 | . | CASSQDQAVRQGPNEKLFF | TGCGCCAGCAGCCAAGATCAAGCGGTACGACAGGGGCCAAATGAAAAACTGTTTTTT
. | 12 | TRBJ2-7 | TRBV6-5 | once | CASGYRVHEQYF | TGTGCCAGCGGGTACAGGGTCCACGAGCAGTACTTC
TRBD1 | 15 | TRBJ2-3 | TRBV4-3 | . | CASSQRGTGSDTQYF | TGCGCCAGCAGCCAGCGCGGGACAGGATCCGATACGCAGTATTTT
. | 11 | TRBJ2-4 | TRBV28 | . | CASRRGDIQYF | TGTGCCAGTCGAAGGGGCGACATTCAGTACTTC
. | 13 | TRBJ1-2 | TRBV30 | . | CAWRGAARGGYTF | TGTGCCTGGAGGGGGGCGGCTAGGGGTGGCTACACCTTC
. | 15 | TRBJ2-7 | TRBV5-6 | many | CASSLAQFRRHEQYF | TGTGCCAGCAGCTTGGCTCAGTTCAGGAGGCACGAGCAGTACTTC
TRBD1 | 13 | TRBJ1-5 | TRBV12-3/TRBV12-4 | once | CASSSPGTASQHF | TGTGCCAGCAGTTCTCCCGGGACAGCGTCCCAGCATTTT
. | 16 | TRBJ2-3 | TRBV3-1/TRBV3-2 | . | CASSPRQGSSTDTQYF | TGTGCCAGCAGCCCGAGGCAGGGGTCGAGCACAGATACGCAGTATTTT
TRBD1 | 13 | TRBJ2-5 | TRBV29-1 | once | CSVEVTGVETQYF | TGCAGCGTTGAAGTGACAGGGGTAGAGACCCAGTACTTC
. | 13 | TRBJ2-7 | TRBV5-6 | . | CASSSDSSYEQYF | TGTGCCAGCAGCAGCGACAGTTCCTACGAGCAGTACTTC
. | 13 | TRBJ2-3 | TRBV30 | . | CAWTLTGTGGQYF | TGTGCCTGGACCCTAACCGGGACTGGTGGGCAGTATTTT
TRBD2 | 16 | TRBJ2-3 | TRBV5-4 | . | CASSGLAGAGIDTQYF | TGTGCCAGCAGCGGATTAGCGGGAGCGGGTATAGATACGCAGTATTTT
TRBD1 | 17 | TRBJ1-4 | TRBV7-6 | few | CASSLPGQGPGNEKLFF | TGTGCCAGCAGTTTACCGGGACAGGGTCCGGGTAATGAAAAACTGTTTTTT
. | 14 | TRBJ1-5 | TRBV6-6 | . | CASSYRSGNQPQHF | TGTGCCAGCAGTTACCGGTCGGGAAATCAGCCCCAGCATTTT
. | 18 | TRBJ1-4 | TRBV18 | . | CASSPPEQQGSTNEKLFF | TGTGCCAGCTCACCCCCTGAGCAACAGGGATCGACTAATGAAAAACTGTTTTTT
TRBD1 | 15 | TRBJ2-7 | TRBV6-5 | . | CASSSDRGLSYEQYF | TGTGCCAGCAGTTCAGACAGGGGGCTTAGTTACGAGCAGTACTTC
. | 16 | TRBJ1-3 | TRBV7-9 | few | CASSLEAADSGNTIYF | TGTGCCAGCAGCTTAGAGGCGGCCGACTCTGGAAACACCATATATTTT
. | 12 | TRBJ1-1 | TRBV30 | . | CAWNRGNTEAFF | TGTGCCTGGAATCGGGGGAACACTGAAGCTTTCTTT
TRBD2 | 17 | TRBJ2-1 | TRBV29-1 | . | CSVDTLAGAIGDNEQFF | TGCAGCGTTGATACCCTAGCGGGAGCGATAGGTGACAATGAGCAGTTCTTC
TRBD1 | 17 | TRBJ2-6 | TRBV6-2/TRBV6-3 | . | CASSYVQGNLGANVLTF | TGTGCCAGCAGTTACGTACAGGGGAATCTCGGGGCCAACGTCCTGACTTTC
TRBD2 | 16 | TRBJ2-7 | TRBV18 | . | CASSPGSGGASYEQYF | TGTGCCAGCTCACCGGGAAGCGGGGGGGCCTCCTACGAGCAGTACTTC
TRBD1 | 15 | TRBJ1-4 | TRBV5-1 | once | CASGPRQGTNEKLFF | TGCGCCAGCGGACCGCGACAGGGGACTAATGAAAAACTGTTTTTT
. | 18 | TRBJ1-5 | TRBV28 | few | CASSPPSRGRNSNQPQHF | TGTGCCAGCAGTCCCCCTTCAAGGGGTCGTAATAGCAATCAGCCCCAGCATTTT
. | 13 | TRBJ1-4 | TRBV18 | few | CASSQGTNEKLFF | TGTGCCAGCTCACAGGGGACTAATGAAAAACTGTTTTTT
. | 14 | TRBJ2-7 | TRBV21-1 | . | CASSKGPREYEQYF | TGTGCCAGCAGCAAAGGGCCCAGGGAATACGAGCAGTACTTC
TRBD2 | 20 | TRBJ2-7 | TRBV10-3 | . | CAISPNSVGTSGGNFYEQYF | TGTGCCATCAGTCCAAACTCAGTGGGGACTAGCGGGGGAAATTTCTACGAGCAGTACTTC
. | 14 | TRBJ1-6 | TRBV10-3 | . | CAISADREHSPLHF | TGTGCCATCAGTGCGGACAGAGAGCATTCACCCCTCCACTTT
. | 17 | TRBJ1-5 | TRBV10-1 | . | CASSESRQLNSNQPQHF | TGCGCCAGCAGTGAGTCCAGACAATTGAATAGCAATCAGCCCCAGCATTTT
. | 15 | TRBJ2-5 | TRBV5-1 | . | CASSPGGARLETQYF | TGCGCCAGCAGCCCCGGTGGGGCGCGGTTAGAGACCCAGTACTTC
. | 15 | TRBJ1-2 | TRBV5-1 | . | CASSLLGALNYGYTF | TGCGCCAGCAGCTTGTTGGGGGCGCTTAACTATGGCTACACCTTC
TRBD1 | 16 | TRBJ2-7 | TRBV27 | . | CASSSVGGTGVYEQYF | TGTGCCAGCAGTTCGGTGGGGGGGACAGGGGTCTACGAGCAGTACTTC
. | 12 | TRBJ1-2 | TRBV29-1 | . | CSVDLQNYGYTF | TGCAGCGTTGACTTACAGAACTATGGCTACACCTTC
. | 12 | TRBJ2-1 | TRBV29-1 | . | CSGYRAYNEQFF | TGCAGCGGCTACAGGGCGTACAATGAGCAGTTCTTC
. | 16 | TRBJ2-1 | TRBV3-1/TRBV3-2 | . | CASSQGLSDFYNEQFF | TGTGCCAGCAGCCAAGGCCTTAGCGATTTCTACAATGAGCAGTTCTTC
TRBD1 | 16 | TRBJ2-2 | TRBV5-1 | . | CASSSGQGALTGELFF | TGCGCCAGCAGTTCGGGACAGGGGGCCCTCACCGGGGAGCTGTTTTTT
TRBD2 | 15 | TRBJ2-2 | TRBV14 | . | CASSPSGGNTGELFF | TGTGCCAGCAGCCCTAGCGGGGGGAACACCGGGGAGCTGTTTTTT
TRBD1 | 16 | TRBJ1-4 | TRBV7-9 | . | CASSLAGTELNEKLFF | TGTGCCAGCAGCTTAGCGGGGACAGAGCTTAATGAAAAACTGTTTTTT
TRBD1 | 15 | TRBJ2-7 | TRBV28 | . | CASSLPGTGSYEQYF | TGTGCCAGCAGTTTACCCGGGACAGGTTCCTACGAGCAGTACTTC
. | 13 | TRBJ2-7 | TRBV12-3/TRBV12-4 | once | CASSFSRAYEQYF | TGTGCCAGCAGTTTTAGTAGAGCCTACGAGCAGTACTTC
TRBD1 | 13 | TRBJ2-7 | TRBV25-1 | . | CASSGRGFVEQYF | TGTGCCAGCAGTGGCAGGGGGTTTGTCGAGCAGTACTTC
. | 20 | TRBJ2-4 | TRBV6-2/TRBV6-3 | . | CASSYSPLKDLPIAKNIQYF | TGTGCCAGCAGTTACTCGCCTCTTAAAGACTTACCCATAGCCAAAAACATTCAGTACTTC
TRBD1 | 14 | TRBJ1-6 | TRBV3-1/TRBV3-2 | . | CASSRQGGDSPLHF | TGTGCCAGCAGCCGACAGGGGGGAGATTCACCCCTCCACTTT
TRBD1 | 12 | TRBJ1-1 | TRBV30 | . | CAWDRGVAEAFF | TGTGCCTGGGACAGGGGGGTGGCTGAAGCTTTCTTT
TRBD2 | 15 | TRBJ2-3 | TRBV18 | . | CASSPRLAATDTQYF | TGTGCCAGCTCTCCAAGACTAGCGGCCACAGATACGCAGTATTTT
TRBD1 | 15 | TRBJ2-1 | TRBV16 | . | CASSQFQGVGNEQFF | TGTGCCAGCAGCCAATTCCAGGGGGTAGGCAATGAGCAGTTCTTC
. | 15 | TRBJ2-3 | TRBV7-2 | . | CASSSRRGKTDTQYF | TGTGCCAGCAGCTCTCGAAGGGGGAAGACAGATACGCAGTATTTT
. | 15 | TRBJ2-2 | TRBV5-1 | . | CASSLVGVNTGELFF | TGCGCCAGCAGCTTGGTCGGGGTGAACACCGGGGAGCTGTTTTTT
. | 12 | TRBJ2-3 | TRBV19 | . | CASSIPRDTQYF | TGTGCCAGTAGTATCCCTCGAGATACGCAGTATTTT
TRBD2 | 13 | TRBJ2-5 | TRBV12-3/TRBV12-4 | . | CASRQRGQETQYF | TGTGCCAGCAGACAGCGGGGACAAGAGACCCAGTACTTC